Shown below are 21 T cell receptor beta chains from a single sample sequenced in a study of shared clonotypes between healthy human individuals. The table came from immunoSEQ multiplex PCR; TCRdb's copy has only in-frame clones and leaves some out. Here the sample spans around 750,000 clones, approximately 79% being singletons. The sample consisted of memory CD4+ T cells sorted from blood. The subset was: CD45RA-negative fraction. These receptors originate from a woman aged 30 to 39 in good health.

The sample holds a few counts of this clone. The V and J genes are TRBV5-5 and TRBJ2-7, with a weak D call TRBD2 (5 bases). CDR1 and CDR2 (germline): SGHKS, YYEKEE (reference sequence). Trimming cost V 0 bases and J 2 bases, with 9 bases left between them. This CDR3 has 14 residues. In DNA form, the CDR3 reads TGTGCCAGCAGCTTGGAGGGAGTGGCCTACGAGCAGTACTTC. Translating gives CASSLEGVAYEQYF.

The V and J genes are TRBV5-1 and TRBJ2-4; D not certain. The CDR3 length is 14 residues. V dropped 5 bases and J dropped 2 bases, with 11 bases sitting between them. CDR1 and CDR2 (germline): SGHRS, YFSETQ. The CDR3 here is CASSRDMSKNIQYF. The CDR3 DNA follows: TGCGCCAGCAGTCGAGATATGTCCAAAAACATTCAGTACTTC.

This chain links TRBV7-6 with TRBJ1-5; maybe TRBD1 (5 bases). The CDR3 runs 14 residues. V gave up 1 base and J gave up 6 bases, with 10 bases separating them. The V gene's germline CDR1 is SGHVS and CDR2 FNYEAQ. The CDR3: CASSLGLGVQPQHF. CDR3 nucleotide sequence: TGTGCCAGCAGCTTAGGCCTAGGGGTTCAGCCCCAGCATTTT.

This chain uses TRBV9 with TRBJ1-1; a weak D match, TRBD1 (5 bases). CDR3 length: 17 amino acids. Germline V lookup: CDR1 SGDLS, CDR2 YYNGEE. V gave up 0 bases and J gave up 0 bases, with 15 bases separating them. As DNA, the CDR3 is TGTGCCAGCAGCGTAGTGCAGGGACCCCTATTGAACACTGAAGCTTTCTTT. Amino acid sequence: CASSVVQGPLLNTEAFF.

This rearrangement joins TRBV6-6 to TRBJ2-7; a weak D match, TRBD1 (6 bases). Trimming removed 2 bases from V and 3 bases from J, with 11 bases in between. CDR3 length equals 14 residues. Looked up from germline, CDR1 is MNHNY and CDR2 is SVGAGI (reference sequence). The CDR3 is CASSYQGSIYEQYF. CDR3 bases: TGTGCCAGCAGTTACCAGGGGTCGATCTACGAGCAGTACTTC.

Notes on this clone: Other DNA sequences of this sample code for an identical CDR3. This rearrangement joins TRBV5-1 to TRBJ1-2; no definite D call. The CDR3 loop spans 12 amino acids. CDR1 and CDR2 (germline): SGHRS, YFSETQ. Trimming removed 0 bases from V and 3 bases from J, with 3 bases in between. CDR3 bases: TGCGCCAGCAGCTTGGGCGACTATGGCTACACCTTC. Amino acids: CASSLGDYGYTF. The full variable domain, in which reference TRBV5-1 and TRBJ1-2 provide the parts outside the CDR3, is KAGVTQTPRYLIKTRGQQVTLSCSPISGHRSVSWYQQTPGQGLQFLFEYFSETQRNKGNFPGRFSGRQFSNSRSEMNVSTLELGDSALYLCASSLGDYGYTFGSGTRLTVV.

The chain employs TRBV2 and TRBJ2-6; D gene uncertain. V shed 6 bases and J shed 4 bases, with 13 bases lying between them. The germline CDR1 and CDR2 sequences are SNHLY and FYNNEI. This CDR3 comprises 15 residues. The CDR3 coding sequence is TGTGCCAGCAGGCCTCCCTCTGCCGGGGCCAACGTCCTGACTTTC. This translates into CASRPPSAGANVLTF. The variable domain in full, completed from reference TRBV2 and TRBJ2-6, reads EPEVTQTPSHQVTQMGQEVILRCVPISNHLYFYWYRQILGQKVEFLVSFYNNEISEKSEIFDDQFSVERPDGSNFTLKIRSTKLEDSAMYFCASRPPSAGANVLTFGAGSRLTVL.

This chain links TRBV7-2 with TRBJ2-3, with 10 bases matching TRBD2. The CDR3 is 14 residues long. Trimming cost V 8 bases and J 8 bases; bases outside gene matches: 10. Germline V gene lookup returns CDR1 SGHTA and CDR2 FQGNSA. The CDR3, as DNA: TGTGCCAGCCAACTCAGTAGGACTAGCGGTACGCAGTATTTT. The encoded protein is CASQLSRTSGTQYF.

The chain uses TRBV30 and TRBJ2-1, with D possibly TRBD2 on 5 matching bases. Germline lookup yields CDR1 GTSNPN and CDR2 SVGIG (reference sequence). Trimming removed 5 bases at V and 12 bases at J, with 14 bases between. The CDR3 is 11 amino acids. CDR3 nucleotide sequence: TGTGCCTGGGGTGAGGGAATGAGGCAGTTCTTC. The encoded protein is CAWGEGMRQFF.

V and J are TRBV28 and TRBJ1-2; D might be TRBD1 (6 bases). Per the germline V gene, CDR1 is MDHEN and CDR2 is SYDVKM. The CDR3 loop spans 18 amino acids. V lost 2 bases and J 2 bases, leaving 21 bases between the germline ends. The CDR3 loop reads CASSLGLFTGKPNYGYTF. The CDR3 region has the DNA TGTGCCAGCAGTTTAGGGTTATTCACAGGGAAACCCAACTATGGCTACACCTTC.

This clone was seen only once. The chain combines TRBV20-1 with TRBJ1-2; D unresolved. CDR3 length: 11 amino acids. Germline V gives CDR1 DFQATT, CDR2 SNEGSKA (reference sequence). Trimming shortened V by 6 bases and J by 5 bases, and 10 bases separated the two germline ends. CDR3 nucleotides: TGCAGTGCCGAGGACGTTTATGGCTACACCTTC. Amino acid sequence: CSAEDVYGYTF.

The chain couples TRBV7-9 to TRBJ2-7, with 10 nucleotides matching TRBD1. Losses at the gene ends were 1 base for V and 2 bases for J; bases not matched to a gene: 5. Germline V gives CDR1 SEHNR, CDR2 FQNEAQ (reference sequence). CDR3 length equals 16 residues. Here the CDR3 DNA reads TGTGCCAGCAGCTTAGACCCAGGACAGGGGGCCTACGAGCAGTACTTC. Translated, it gives CASSLDPGQGAYEQYF. The variable domain in full, with the rest retrieved from reference TRBV7-9 and TRBJ2-7, is DTGVSQNPRHKITKRGQNVTFRCDPISEHNRLYWYRQTLGQGPEFLTYFQNEAQLEKSRLLSDRFSAERPKGSFSTLEIQRTEQGDSAMYLCASSLDPGQGAYEQYFGPGTRLTVT.

This chain connects TRBV6-4 to TRBJ2-1, with D hard to call. Germline values: CDR1 MRHNA, CDR2 SNTAGT. Trimming stripped 2 bases from V and 5 bases from J, with 7 bases between. The CDR3 is 13 amino acids. The CDR3 DNA reads TGTGCCAGCAGTGACCGCAGGAACAATGAGCAGTTCTTC. As protein: CASSDRRNNEQFF.

This clone has only one observation. The V gene is TRBV6-5, the J gene TRBJ2-7; 7 bases map to TRBD2. CDR1 is MNHEY, CDR2 SVGAGI, per germline. V gave up 7 bases and J gave up 0 bases; unmatched junction bases: 9. The CDR3 is 15 residues long. As DNA, the CDR3 is TGTGCCAGCAAGATTAGCGGGTCCCGCTCCTACGAGCAGTACTTC. Its protein product is CASKISGSRSYEQYF.

The genes are TRBV27 and TRBJ2-2; TRBD2 agrees at 11 bases. Germline CDR1 is MNHEY and CDR2 is SMNVEV (reference sequence). There are 17 residues in the CDR3. The V segment lost 7 bases and the J segment 5 bases; nucleotides outside the gene matches: 12. DNA for the CDR3: TGTGCCAGCACCTCCCCCCTAGCGGGAGGAGGGACCGGGGAGCTGTTTTTT. It codes for CASTSPLAGGGTGELFF.

The rearrangement joins TRBV5-1 to TRBJ2-1, with TRBD2 identical over 10 bases. The CDR3 is 15 residues long. V shed 2 bases, J shed 6 bases, and the junction held 5 bases outside the gene matches. Germline assignment: CDR1 SGHRS and CDR2 YFSETQ. CDR3 amino acids: CASSFTGTSVNEQFF. The CDR3 nucleotides are TGCGCCAGCAGCTTCACCGGGACTAGCGTCAATGAGCAGTTCTTC. Drawing the rest from reference TRBV5-1 and TRBJ2-1, the complete variable domain is KAGVTQTPRYLIKTRGQQVTLSCSPISGHRSVSWYQQTPGQGLQFLFEYFSETQRNKGNFPGRFSGRQFSNSRSEMNVSTLELGDSALYLCASSFTGTSVNEQFFGPGTRLTVL.

The genes are TRBV5-1 and TRBJ1-3; D may be TRBD1 (5 bases). With 0 bases removed from V and 2 bases from J, the gap between germline ends came to 12 bases. The germline V gene encodes CDR1 SGHRS and CDR2 YFSETQ. The CDR3 has 16 residues. DNA for the CDR3: TGCGCCAGCAGCTTGGATGGGGACCTCCCTGGAAACACCATATATTTT. It specifies CASSLDGDLPGNTIYF.

V is TRBV10-3 and J is TRBJ1-5, with D unresolved. Germline V gene lookup returns CDR1 ENHRY and CDR2 SYGVKD. V dropped 11 bases and J dropped 3 bases, with 14 bases sitting between them. This CDR3 spans 13 amino acids. CDR3 in amino acids: CAGGAGDNQPQHF. CDR3 DNA sequence: TGTGCCGGAGGTGCTGGCGACAATCAGCCCCAGCATTTT.

The V call is TRBV5-1, the J call TRBJ2-4; 12 bases map to TRBD1. V was clipped by 4 bases and J by 5 bases; unmatched bases: 4. This CDR3 region has 15 residues. Germline V lookup: CDR1 SGHRS, CDR2 YFSETQ. CDR3 protein: CASSPGQGAQNIQYF. The CDR3 region has the DNA TGCGCCAGCAGCCCGGGACAGGGGGCGCAAAACATTCAGTACTTC.

The gene calls are TRBV11-2 and TRBJ2-4; perhaps TRBD1 as D (6 bases). The CDR3 consists of 14 residues. With 2 bases removed from V and 3 bases from J, the gap between germline ends came to 8 bases. CDR1 and CDR2 from the germline V gene are SGHAT and FQNNGV. In nucleotides, the CDR3 is TGTGCCAGCAGCTTATCAGGGGTCAAAAACATTCAGTACTTC. Its protein product is CASSLSGVKNIQYF. Full variable domain (remainder filled in from reference TRBV11-2 and TRBJ2-4): EAGVAQSPRYKIIEKRQSVAFWCNPISGHATLYWYQQILGQGPKLLIQFQNNGVVDDSQLPKDRFSAERLKGVDSTLKIQPAKLEDSAVYLCASSLSGVKNIQYFGAGTRLSVL.

The chain is built from TRBV2 and TRBJ2-5, with D unresolved. The germline CDR1 and CDR2 sequences are SNHLY and FYNNEI. This CDR3 comprises 12 residues. V was cut by 6 bases and J by 2 bases, with 7 bases left in between. CDR3 region: CASRGIQETQYF. In nucleotides, the CDR3 is TGTGCCAGCAGGGGGATACAAGAGACCCAGTACTTC.